The following is a TCR beta chain sequence with its context. This specimen belongs to a study of T cell changes during pregnancy in multiple sclerosis. V shed 6 bases, J shed 3 bases, and the junction held 9 bases outside the gene matches. CDR1 ENHRY and CDR2 SYGVKD come from the germline V gene. The CDR3 is 15 amino acids. Here immunoSEQ multiplex PCR was the method, and the copy in TCRdb shows in-frame clones only, minus some. Of about 45,000 clones listed, about 87% were seen once; the top ten hold under 2%. This sequence joins TRBV10-3 and TRBJ2-7, with TRBD1 identical over 9 bases. This specimen consisted of peripheral blood, obtained in the first trimester of pregnancy. The receptor was derived from a female donor with multiple sclerosis, enrolled in a pregnancy study. As DNA, the CDR3 is TGTGCCATCAGGGAGGACAGGGGTTTTTTCTACGAGCAGTACTTC. Its translation: CAIREDRGFFYEQYF.